The T cell receptor (beta chain) under discussion was sequenced for a study of cytomegalovirus exposure and HLA in healthy donors (dated by TCRdb to 2017 to 2019). In terms of the full investigation: A later analysis indicated that the 120 validation repertoires were generated on the platform also employed for the 700 or so repertoires of the first cohort. The study aimed to test whether signatures of past pathogen exposure could be identified by cataloging public T cell receptors. Along with the roughly 670-subject first cohort, a separate validation cohort of over 90 different subjects was used. The study combined high-throughput TCR immunosequencing, statistical association of individual TCRs with disease status, and machine learning to predict cytomegalovirus infection status. The study at large found these results: In vitro tests confirmed that a few of the cytomegalovirus-associated TCR beta chains recognize cytomegalovirus antigens. It was suggested by the authors that the approach could potentially be generalized to other disease states and immunological phenotypes. The study gave a list of more than 150 TCR beta chains associated with cytomegalovirus. Of the cluster scores, roughly 95% were above 0 in a later analysis, which found that TCRs clustered in the first cohort also tended to co-occur in the 120 validation repertoires. A later analysis lacked HLA typing for the validation cohort, so it scored co-occurrence in that cohort across all 110 or so repertoires. Cytomegalovirus status was reported to be diagnosed by the classifier with high specificity and sensitivity in both the original and validation cohorts. Across donors, most TCR sequences were observed very rarely, whereas some public TCRs were present in many individuals.

The germline V gene (reference sequence) provides CDR1 GTSNPN and CDR2 SVGIG. The CDR3 numbers 14 residues from cysteine through phenylalanine. Only the CDR3 part of the read is kept: 42 bases, read in frame from the first base. V gives up 1 base and J gives up 4 bases, and the segment between their germline ends measures 11 bases. The donors belonged to the validation cohort of about 130 subjects, which was separate from the roughly 700-subject first cohort. As concerns this clone: Which antigen it targets is not known. Base qualities are not recorded, but no much larger clone differs from it by a single base.

The library relied on the immunoSEQ multiplex PCR assay. In the authors' own workflow: A statistical classification framework was built to diagnose cytomegalovirus status from the catalog of TCR beta chain sequences. The clones in this table, taken by TCRdb from immuneACCESS, are in-frame only. Not every clone is retained; where verified, under half of the shortfall comes from an unresolved V gene, and the cause of the rest is unknown. V and J calls and clone size come straight from that table; D and trimming were deduced from the DNA. Counted in this sample were under 200,000 clones; 75% to 95% of them appeared once. In total, the top ten clones hold approximately 3% of the sample.

The TCR comes from a woman between 18 and 29 years old in good health and CMV-seropositive. The sample taken for sequencing was PBMCs. The chain employs TRBV30 and TRBJ1-5; TRBD1 is possibly the D segment (5 matching bases). For the CDR3, the sequence is CAWSGDSFNQPQHF. The DNA is TGTGCCTGGAGTGGGGACTCTTTTAATCAGCCCCAGCATTTT.